This T cell receptor (beta chain) was retrieved from a study of response to subunit inactivated influenza vaccine. This clonotype was picked up a small number of times. What it binds is not known. Study conclusions and caveats: The study's authors posited that every seasonal influenza vaccination enlists few new T cells.

One entry per CDR3 protein results from TCRdb running MiXCR on the RT-PCR reads. The sample consists of around 850,000 distinct CDR3 sequences, 18% of them appearing once. The material was PBMCs from blood, obtained around 5 days after vaccination. This clonotype was obtained from a man between 50 and 59 years old who received an inactivated influenza vaccine.

The CDR3 DNA sequence: TGTGCCAGCACCGTATTGACTAGCGGGTTTCAAGAGACCCAGTACTTC. Amino acids: CASTVLTSGFQETQYF. The chain combines TRBV6-1 with TRBJ2-5, with TRBD2 matching over 10 bases. The junction had 10 bases not matched to a gene; V was cut back by 7 bases and J by 2 bases. The length of the CDR3 is 16 residues. CDR1 and CDR2 (germline): MNHNS, SASEGT.